The 9 T cell receptor beta chains given below trace back to one sample, sequenced in a study of CD8 T cell repertoires and HIV-1 epitope variants. Assay used: immunoSEQ multiplex PCR; TCRdb lists only in-frame clones, some missing. The table records about 5,600 clones, about 71% of them present only once. Their recognized antigens are unknown. Material: cultured CD8+ T cells derived from PBMCs. These TCRs come from a male donor with HIV.

The rearrangement uses TRBV5-4 and TRBJ1-1; D not resolved. The germline gives CDR1 SGHNT, CDR2 YYREEE (reference sequence). The CDR3 spans 12 residues. V dropped 2 bases and J dropped 5 bases, with 7 bases sitting between them. CDR3 amino acids: CASSLGMTEAFF. The CDR3 DNA is TGTGCCAGCAGCTTAGGAATGACTGAAGCTTTCTTT.

This clone was counted between two and nine times. J is TRBJ1-5 and V is TRBV4-2; tentatively, D is TRBD1 (5 bases). The CDR3 has 15 residues. The V gene lost 0 bases and the J gene lost 3 bases, with 9 bases spanning the gap. The germline V gene encodes CDR1 LGHNA and CDR2 YNFKEQ. CDR3: CASSQEGETNQPQHF. The CDR3 nucleotides are TGTGCCAGCAGCCAAGAAGGGGAAACCAATCAGCCCCAGCATTTT.

This clone is a singleton in its sample. The chain combines TRBV5-6 with TRBJ2-3, with 8 positions matching TRBD2. The V and J ends lost 4 bases and 0 bases, in that order; junction bases with no gene match: 7. Germline loops: CDR1 SGHDT, CDR2 YYEEEE. The CDR3 loop spans 16 amino acids. The CDR3 DNA sequence: TGTGCCAGCAGCCCCGGGAGGGCGGATAGCACAGATACGCAGTATTTT. This sequence encodes CASSPGRADSTDTQYF.

The chain uses TRBV5-1 and TRBJ2-5; the D gene is possibly TRBD1 (5 bases). CDR1 is SGHRS, CDR2 YFSETQ, per germline. This CDR3 is built from 13 residues. Deletions cut 0 bases from V and 7 bases from J, with 10 bases between. The CDR3 is CASSLEGQGTQYF. CDR3 DNA sequence: TGCGCCAGCAGCTTGGAGGGGCAGGGGACCCAGTACTTC.

This chain links TRBV2 with TRBJ1-6; D gene uncertain. Germline V CDR1 and CDR2: SNHLY, FYNNEI. The CDR3 sequence is 13 residues long. Trimming pared 7 bases from V and 0 bases from J, leaving 4 bases between. The CDR3 here is CASKSSYNSPLHF. In DNA form, the CDR3 reads TGTGCCAGCAAAAGCTCCTATAATTCACCCCTCCACTTT.

Note on this clone: Mismatch with germline at one junction end may stem from a read error. CDR3 nucleotide sequence: TGCGCCAGCAGCCAAGATCCCCCAGACTTGGACTATGGCTACACCTTC. Its translation: CASSQDPPDLDYGYTF. This chain links TRBV5-4 with TRBJ1-2; no clear D. The CDR3 totals 16 residues. CDR1 SGHNT and CDR2 YYREEE come from the germline V gene (reference sequence).

V gene TRBV5-8 combines with J gene TRBJ2-5; a possible D gene is TRBD2 (6 bases). Trimming cost V 4 bases and J 0 bases, with 16 bases left between them. Germline CDR1 reads SGHTS; CDR2 reads YDEGEE. This CDR3 region has 16 residues. DNA of the CDR3: TGTGCCAGCAGCCCGGGGGTCAGGTCGTACCAAGAGACCCAGTACTTC. Amino acids: CASSPGVRSYQETQYF.

The rearrangement uses TRBV19 and TRBJ2-1; the D gene could be TRBD1 or TRBD2 (6 bases each). CDR3 length: 18 amino acids. Deletions cut 0 bases from V and 0 bases from J, with 15 bases between. Germline CDR1 reads LNHDA; CDR2 reads SQIVND (reference sequence). CDR3 nucleotides: TGTGCCAGTAGTATAGATCGGGGGCCCGTTAGCTCCTACAATGAGCAGTTCTTC. Its translation is CASSIDRGPVSSYNEQFF.

This sequence joins TRBV28 and TRBJ1-2, with D possibly being TRBD1 (5 bases). This CDR3 has 15 residues. Deletions cut 2 bases from V and 5 bases from J, with 15 bases between. Germline V lookup: CDR1 MDHEN, CDR2 SYDVKM. CDR3 region: CASSLSGGDLYGYTF. CDR3 coding DNA: TGTGCCAGCAGTTTAAGTGGGGGGGACTTATATGGCTACACCTTC.